The rows below give T cell receptor beta chains drawn from one sample of a study of T cell repertoires in cytomegalovirus infection. TCRdb processed the reads anew with MiXCR; each CDR3 protein has one entry. Here the sample spans 90,000 to 120,000 distinct CDR3 sequences, about a quarter being singletons. Sample: CD8+ T cells from PBMCs. The receptors come from a human donor in good health (CMV status not recorded). Some clones in this sample may be carry-over from other donors' samples. The CDR3 runs from the conserved cysteine through the conserved F or W.

v_gene	len	CDR3aa
TRBV7-6	16	CASSLTSGRSYNEQFF
TRBV2	14	CASRGQGTTDTQYF
TRBV9	17	CASSVGQGAGGNTEAFF
TRBV7-2	16	CASSLAGQGSGNTIYF
TRBV11-1	12	CASSPNQFEQFF
TRBV15	16	CATRRDRGISTDTQYF
TRBV7-2	14	CASSTGLAAGEQFF
TRBV6-5	12	CASSYREGEQFF
TRBV7-7	16	CASSRLLAGVDNEQFF
TRBV29-1	12	CSVELSAEGQYF
TRBV5-1	15	CASSTSGGSYNEQFF
TRBV29-1	15	CSVAFTSGGTDTQYF
TRBV28	15	CASSLPDRIADEQYF
TRBV10-3	14	CATTSGSVYNEQFF